This is a list of T cell receptor beta chains from one sample in a study of blood T cell repertoires in COVID-19. TCRdb's table, derived via immunoSEQ multiplex PCR, lists solely in-frame clones and lacks some. The sample gives 160,000 or so clones, approximately 90% of which show up once; 5% to 8.5% is in the top ten. Material: PBMCs or T cells enriched from blood (not recorded which). These receptors originate from a woman between 50 and 59 years old who had recovered from COVID-19. CDR3s include the opening cysteine and the closing phenylalanine or tryptophan. The order of the fields is D gene, J gene, clone size, V gene, CDR3 protein, CDR3 DNA. A D gene is named only where the DNA matches it firmly. Clone size is given for some rows only: seen once, a few or many times, or a class if the clone is expanded.

>.|TRBJ2-2|.|TRBV7-3
CASSLTYSGELFF
TGTGCCAGCAGCTTAACGTATTCCGGGGAGCTGTTTTTT
>.|TRBJ1-2|few|TRBV2
CASSDSGRADYGYTF
TGTGCCAGCAGTGACTCAGGCAGGGCGGACTATGGCTACACCTTC
>.|TRBJ2-3|once|TRBV6-2/TRBV6-3
CASSYIATGYTDTQYF
TGTGCCAGCAGTTACATTGCGACAGGCTACACAGATACGCAGTATTTT
>TRBD2|TRBJ2-2|.|TRBV7-3
CASSPGTSGGPLLGGELFF
TGTGCCAGCAGCCCCGGGACTAGCGGGGGCCCCCTTCTTGGCGGGGAGCTGTTTTTT
>.|TRBJ1-4|.|TRBV2
CASSGPPNSKLFF
TGTGCCAGCAGTGGCCCCCCCAACAGTAAACTGTTTTTT
>TRBD2|TRBJ2-3|.|TRBV15
CATSRPTSGGTDTQYF
TGTGCCACCAGCAGACCAACTAGCGGGGGAACAGATACGCAGTATTTT
>TRBD1|TRBJ1-1|.|TRBV6-2/TRBV6-3
CASSSPGQGAFF
TGTGCCAGCAGTTCCCCCGGACAGGGGGCTTTCTTT
>.|TRBJ1-5|once|TRBV7-6
CASSLVQGSNQPQHF
TGTGCCAGCAGCTTAGTACAGGGTAGCAATCAGCCCCAGCATTTT
>.|TRBJ1-4|.|TRBV19
CASRRGGTNEKLFF
TGTGCCAGTAGAAGGGGGGGGACTAATGAAAAACTGTTTTTT
>TRBD2|TRBJ2-3|.|TRBV9
CASSVEPAGGPTDTQYF
TGTGCCAGCAGCGTAGAGCCAGCGGGGGGCCCGACAGATACGCAGTATTTT
>TRBD2|TRBJ2-1|.|TRBV5-1
CASSDTSGGWQQFF
TGCGCCAGCAGCGACACTAGCGGGGGGTGGCAGCAGTTCTTC
>.|TRBJ1-1|once|TRBV12-5
CASGLGHPTEAFF
TGTGCTAGTGGTTTGGGGCACCCAACTGAAGCTTTCTTT
>.|TRBJ1-2|.|TRBV5-5
CASSLDIGRGVYYGYTF
TGTGCCAGCAGCTTGGATATTGGCAGGGGCGTTTACTATGGCTACACCTTC
>TRBD1|TRBJ1-2|few|TRBV10-1
CASSTDRRSGYTF
TGCGCCAGCAGTACGGACAGGAGAAGTGGCTACACCTTC
>.|TRBJ2-2|.|TRBV7-3
CASSLTRIAANTGELFF
TGTGCCAGCAGCTTAACGCGGATAGCGGCGAACACCGGGGAGCTGTTTTTT
>.|TRBJ2-7|.|TRBV6-1
CASSDRGKQYF
TGTGCCAGCAGTGATCGAGGGAAGCAGTACTTC
>TRBD1|TRBJ2-7|.|TRBV10-3
CAIAPGTGASSYEQYF
TGTGCCATCGCCCCGGGGACAGGGGCATCATCCTACGAGCAGTACTTC
>.|TRBJ1-1|few|TRBV6-5
CASSYGGVDTEAFF
TGTGCCAGCAGTTACGGGGGGGTTGACACTGAAGCTTTCTTT
>.|TRBJ1-3|.|TRBV19
CASIHSGESSGNTIYF
TGTGCCAGTATTCACTCCGGGGAGTCATCTGGAAACACCATATATTTT
>.|TRBJ1-4|.|TRBV28
CASSFGEKLFF
TGTGCCAGCAGTTTCGGGGAAAAACTGTTTTTT
>TRBD1|TRBJ2-7|few|TRBV6-5
CASRMTGTDEQYF
TGTGCCAGCAGAATGACAGGGACCGACGAGCAGTACTTC
>.|TRBJ1-1|.|TRBV5-6
CASSRLSGAKGNTEAFF
TGTGCCAGCAGCCGATTGTCAGGGGCGAAGGGGAACACTGAAGCTTTCTTT
>.|TRBJ2-1|.|TRBV11-3
CASSLDPNSNEQFF
TGTGCCAGCAGCTTAGACCCGAACAGCAATGAGCAGTTCTTC
>.|TRBJ2-5|.|TRBV7-2
CASSIQGGETQYF
TGTGCCAGCAGTATACAGGGAGGGGAGACCCAGTACTTC
>.|TRBJ1-6|.|TRBV5-4
CASSLGGNGSPLHF
TGTGCCAGCAGCTTAGGGGGAAATGGGTCACCCCTCCACTTT
>.|TRBJ1-2|.|TRBV2
CASSEATGKEGYTF
TGTGCCAGCAGTGAAGCTACAGGGAAGGAGGGCTACACCTTC
>TRBD1|TRBJ2-5|.|TRBV7-8
CASSSDRAVGETQYF
TGTGCCAGCAGCTCAGACAGGGCGGTAGGAGAGACCCAGTACTTC
>TRBD1|TRBJ1-1|.|TRBV2
CASRGTGMNTEAFF
TGTGCCAGCAGGGGGACAGGGATGAACACTGAAGCTTTCTTT
>.|TRBJ2-3|.|TRBV3-1/TRBV3-2
CASSPSRTALMGTDTQYF
TGTGCCAGCAGCCCTTCCCGGACAGCCCTTATGGGCACAGATACGCAGTATTTT
>.|TRBJ2-7|.|TRBV30
CAWSLTGTEQYF
TGTGCCTGGAGTCTAACAGGGACCGAGCAGTACTTC
>TRBD2|TRBJ2-7|.|TRBV7-2
CASSLVAGGNYEQYF
TGTGCCAGCAGCTTGGTGGCGGGGGGTAACTACGAGCAGTACTTC
>.|TRBJ1-3|.|TRBV9
CASSVGGSGENTIYF
TGTGCCAGCAGCGTAGGAGGTAGCGGTGAAAACACCATATATTTT
>.|TRBJ2-3|.|TRBV9
CASSVGDLRLFADTQYF
TGTGCCAGCAGCGTAGGGGACTTGCGCTTGTTCGCAGATACGCAGTATTTT
>TRBD2|TRBJ2-7|.|TRBV9
CASSVAAGGSYEQYF
TGTGCCAGCAGCGTAGCAGCGGGGGGCAGCTACGAGCAGTACTTC
>.|TRBJ2-5|.|TRBV7-2
CASSLAAGETQYF
TGTGCCAGCAGCTTAGCGGCGGGAGAGACCCAGTACTTC
>.|TRBJ1-2|.|TRBV4-3
CASSPGGTANYGYTF
TGCGCCAGCAGCCCTGGGGGGACGGCTAACTATGGCTACACCTTC
>TRBD1|TRBJ1-5|.|TRBV6-6
CASSYRDSNQPQHF
TGTGCCAGCAGTTATCGGGACAGTAATCAGCCCCAGCATTTT
>.|TRBJ2-5|.|TRBV11-2
CASSLAPQGEETQYF
TGTGCCAGCAGCTTAGCTCCGCAGGGTGAGGAGACCCAGTACTTC
>TRBD1|TRBJ1-2|.|TRBV4-1
CASSQVRTGLDGYTF
TGCGCCAGCAGCCAAGTCAGGACAGGGTTAGATGGCTACACCTTC
>TRBD1|TRBJ2-2|.|TRBV2
CASSEAGGPGELFF
TGTGCCAGCAGTGAGGCAGGGGGCCCCGGGGAGCTGTTTTTT
>TRBD2|TRBJ2-3|.|TRBV5-4
CASSSRGSTDTQYF
TGTGCCAGCAGCTCGCGGGGGAGCACAGATACGCAGTATTTT
>TRBD2|TRBJ2-7|.|TRBV4-2
CASSQRPTGAGGPYEQYF
TGTGCCAGCAGCCAACGGCCTACGGGAGCGGGGGGACCTTACGAGCAGTACTTC
>.|TRBJ1-1|.|TRBV5-8
CASSLTGTSWEAFF
TGTGCCAGCAGCCTAACCGGGACATCGTGGGAAGCTTTCTTT
>.|TRBJ2-3|.|TRBV5-6
CASSLVAGAGGDTQYF
TGTGCCAGCAGCTTGGTGGCGGGGGCCGGGGGAGATACGCAGTATTTT
>.|TRBJ2-7|.|TRBV9
CASSVGQATFYEQYF
TGTGCCAGCAGCGTAGGACAGGCCACTTTCTACGAGCAGTACTTC